This TCR beta chain comes out of a study of shared clonotypes between healthy human individuals. Whole-study context: Serving as donors were a couple of women and a few men, whose ages spanned 18 to 49. Regarding the study as a whole: A reduction in generation probabilities was seen for non-shared clonotypes relative to those shared by all four donors.

Germline CDR1 KGHSH, CDR2 LQKENI. The CDR3 spans 16 residues. The V end was cut by 5 bases, the J end by 8 bases, with 21 bases between. Regarding this clone: What it binds is unknown.

Assay used: immunoSEQ multiplex PCR; TCRdb lists only in-frame clones, some missing. Of some 1,400,000 clones listed, 95% to 97% were seen once; the top ten hold approximately 1.1%. This sequence originates from a man between 25 and 39 years old in good health. V gene TRBV18 combines with J gene TRBJ1-4; D perhaps matches TRBD1 (5 bases). The sequenced material came from naive CD4+ T cells sorted from blood. Subset described: CD45RA+ positively selected. The CDR3 DNA sequence: TGTGCCAGCTCAGCGAATAGGGACTCAGGAGGGGAAAAACTGTTTTTT. This gives the protein CASSANRDSGGEKLFF.